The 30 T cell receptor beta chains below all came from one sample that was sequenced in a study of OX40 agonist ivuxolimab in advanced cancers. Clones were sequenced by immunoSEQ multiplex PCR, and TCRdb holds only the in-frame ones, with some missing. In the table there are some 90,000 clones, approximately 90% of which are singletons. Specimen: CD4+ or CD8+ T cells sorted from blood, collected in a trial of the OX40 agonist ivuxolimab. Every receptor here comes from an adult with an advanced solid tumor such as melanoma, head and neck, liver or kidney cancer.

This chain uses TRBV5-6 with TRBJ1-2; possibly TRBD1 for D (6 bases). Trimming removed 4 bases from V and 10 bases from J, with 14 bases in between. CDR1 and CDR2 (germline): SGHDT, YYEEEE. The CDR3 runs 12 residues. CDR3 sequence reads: CASSLWTATYTF. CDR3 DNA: TGTGCCAGCAGCCTCTGGACAGCCACCTACACCTTC.

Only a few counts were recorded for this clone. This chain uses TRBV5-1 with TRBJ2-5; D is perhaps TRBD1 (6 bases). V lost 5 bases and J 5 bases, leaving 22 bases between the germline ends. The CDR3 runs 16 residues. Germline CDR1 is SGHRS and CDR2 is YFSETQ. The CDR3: CASSPGTYGKGETQYF. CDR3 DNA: TGCGCCAGCAGTCCTGGGACATACGGGAAAGGGGAGACCCAGTACTTC. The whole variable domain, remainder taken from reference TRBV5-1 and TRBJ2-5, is KAGVTQTPRYLIKTRGQQVTLSCSPISGHRSVSWYQQTPGQGLQFLFEYFSETQRNKGNFPGRFSGRQFSNSRSEMNVSTLELGDSALYLCASSPGTYGKGETQYFGPGTRLLVL.

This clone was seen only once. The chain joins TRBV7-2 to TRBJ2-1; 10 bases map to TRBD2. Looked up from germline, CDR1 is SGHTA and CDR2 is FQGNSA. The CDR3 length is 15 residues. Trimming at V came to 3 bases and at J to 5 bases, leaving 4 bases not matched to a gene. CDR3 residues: CASSFRLAGDNEQFF. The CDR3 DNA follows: TGTGCCAGCAGCTTTCGGCTAGCGGGAGACAATGAGCAGTTCTTC.

In DNA, the CDR3 is TGTGCCAGCAGCCCGGGACAGGGGGAGCGTGGCTACACCTTC. Translated, it gives CASSPGQGERGYTF. The V gene is TRBV7-9, the J gene TRBJ1-2; 11 bases map to TRBD1. Germline CDR1 is SEHNR and CDR2 is FQNEAQ (reference sequence). This CDR3 has 14 residues. The trim removed 5 bases at V and 7 bases at J, leaving 6 bases unmatched.

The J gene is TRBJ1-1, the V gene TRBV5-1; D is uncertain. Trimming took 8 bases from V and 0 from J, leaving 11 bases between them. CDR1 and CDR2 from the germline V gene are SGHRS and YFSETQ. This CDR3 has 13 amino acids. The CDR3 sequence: CASHEKMNTEAFF. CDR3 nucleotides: TGCGCCAGTCACGAGAAAATGAACACTGAAGCTTTCTTT.

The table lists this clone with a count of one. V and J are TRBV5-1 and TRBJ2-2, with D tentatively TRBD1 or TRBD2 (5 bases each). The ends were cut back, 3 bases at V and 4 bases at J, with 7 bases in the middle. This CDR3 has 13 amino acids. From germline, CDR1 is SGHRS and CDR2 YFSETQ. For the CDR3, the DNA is TGCGCCAGCAGCTGGGACGGCACCGGGGAGCTGTTTTTT. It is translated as CASSWDGTGELFF. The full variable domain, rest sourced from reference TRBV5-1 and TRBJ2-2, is KAGVTQTPRYLIKTRGQQVTLSCSPISGHRSVSWYQQTPGQGLQFLFEYFSETQRNKGNFPGRFSGRQFSNSRSEMNVSTLELGDSALYLCASSWDGTGELFFGEGSRLTVL.

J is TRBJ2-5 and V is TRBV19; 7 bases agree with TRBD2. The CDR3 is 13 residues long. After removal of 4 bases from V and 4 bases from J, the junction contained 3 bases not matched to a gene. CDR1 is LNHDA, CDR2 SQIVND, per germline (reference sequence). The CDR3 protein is CASSRGGIETQYF. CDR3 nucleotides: TGTGCCAGTAGTAGGGGGGGGATAGAGACCCAGTACTTC.

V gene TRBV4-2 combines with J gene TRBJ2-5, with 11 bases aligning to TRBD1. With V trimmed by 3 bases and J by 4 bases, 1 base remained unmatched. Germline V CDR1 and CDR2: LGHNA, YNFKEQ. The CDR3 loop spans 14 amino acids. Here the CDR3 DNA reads TGTGCCAGCAGCCAGGGACAGGGGGTAGAGACCCAGTACTTC. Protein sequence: CASSQGQGVETQYF.

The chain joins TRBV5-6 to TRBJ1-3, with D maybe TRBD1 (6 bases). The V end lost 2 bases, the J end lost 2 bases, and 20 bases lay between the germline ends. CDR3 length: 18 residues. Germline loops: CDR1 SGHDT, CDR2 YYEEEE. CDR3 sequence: CASSFRIGQPNPGNTIYF. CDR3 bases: TGTGCCAGCAGCTTTAGGATTGGACAGCCTAATCCTGGAAACACCATATATTTT.

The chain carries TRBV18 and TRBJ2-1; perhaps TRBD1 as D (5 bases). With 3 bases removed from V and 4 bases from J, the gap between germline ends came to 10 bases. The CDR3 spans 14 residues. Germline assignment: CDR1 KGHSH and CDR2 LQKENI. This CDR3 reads CASSPGQPYNEQFF. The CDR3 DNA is TGTGCCAGCTCACCGGGGCAGCCTTACAATGAGCAGTTCTTC.

The CDR3 spells CASTPGDYEQYF. In DNA form, the CDR3 reads TGTGCCAGCACCCCCGGGGACTACGAGCAGTACTTC. The chain links TRBV28 to TRBJ2-7, with D perhaps matching TRBD2 (5 bases). With 7 bases removed from V and 3 bases from J, the gap between germline ends came to 10 bases. The germline gives CDR1 MDHEN, CDR2 SYDVKM. This CDR3 region has 12 residues.

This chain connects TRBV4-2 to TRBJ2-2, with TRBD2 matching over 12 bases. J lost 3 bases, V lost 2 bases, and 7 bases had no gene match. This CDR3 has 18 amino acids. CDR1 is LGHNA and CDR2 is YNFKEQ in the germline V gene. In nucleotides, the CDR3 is TGTGCCAGCAGCCAAACTCTAGCGGGAGGGCCTGACACCGGGGAGCTGTTTTTT. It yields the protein CASSQTLAGGPDTGELFF.

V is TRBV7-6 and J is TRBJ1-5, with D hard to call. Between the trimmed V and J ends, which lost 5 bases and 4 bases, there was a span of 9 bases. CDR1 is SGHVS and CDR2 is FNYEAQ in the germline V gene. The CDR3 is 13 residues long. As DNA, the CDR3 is TGTGCCAGCAGCCCCACCCCAAATCAGCCCCAGCATTTT. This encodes CASSPTPNQPQHF.

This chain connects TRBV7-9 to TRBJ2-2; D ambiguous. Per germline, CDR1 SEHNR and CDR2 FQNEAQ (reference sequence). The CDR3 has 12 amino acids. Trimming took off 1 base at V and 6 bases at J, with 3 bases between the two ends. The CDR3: CASSLEAGELFF. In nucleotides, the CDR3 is TGTGCCAGCAGCTTAGAGGCCGGGGAGCTGTTTTTT. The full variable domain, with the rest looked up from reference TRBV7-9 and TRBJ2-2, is DTGVSQNPRHKITKRGQNVTFRCDPISEHNRLYWYRQTLGQGPEFLTYFQNEAQLEKSRLLSDRFSAERPKGSFSTLEIQRTEQGDSAMYLCASSLEAGELFFGEGSRLTVL.

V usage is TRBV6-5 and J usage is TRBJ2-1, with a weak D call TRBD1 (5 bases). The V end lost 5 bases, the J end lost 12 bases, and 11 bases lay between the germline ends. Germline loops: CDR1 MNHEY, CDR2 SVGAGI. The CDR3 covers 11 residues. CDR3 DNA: TGTGCCAGCAGTACAGGCAACAGGCAGTTCTTC. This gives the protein CASSTGNRQFF.

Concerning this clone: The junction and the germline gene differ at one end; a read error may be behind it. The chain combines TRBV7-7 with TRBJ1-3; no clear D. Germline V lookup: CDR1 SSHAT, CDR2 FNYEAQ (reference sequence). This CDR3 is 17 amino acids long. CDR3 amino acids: CASSPDGGLTSGNTIYF. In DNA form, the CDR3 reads TGTGCTAGCAGCCCAGATGGAGGGCTAACCTCCGGAAACACCATATATTTT.

The CDR3 protein is CASSRTVLGGRELFF. The CDR3, as DNA: TGTGCCAGCAGCCGGACGGTTCTAGGGGGCCGGGAGCTGTTTTTT. This chain connects TRBV27 to TRBJ2-2; 7 bases align to TRBD1. Germline CDR1 reads MNHEY; CDR2 reads SMNVEV (reference sequence). There are 15 residues in the CDR3. Trimming removed 6 bases from V and 9 bases from J; junction bases left unmatched: 13.

DNA of the CDR3: TGTGCCAGCAGTGAATGGTCAGGGGAAGAGACCCAGTACTTC. Protein sequence: CASSEWSGEETQYF. The J gene is TRBJ2-5, the V gene TRBV2; tentatively, D is TRBD1 (6 bases). V lost 2 bases and J 3 bases, leaving 10 bases between the germline ends. Per the germline V gene, CDR1 is SNHLY and CDR2 is FYNNEI. CDR3 length: 14 amino acids.

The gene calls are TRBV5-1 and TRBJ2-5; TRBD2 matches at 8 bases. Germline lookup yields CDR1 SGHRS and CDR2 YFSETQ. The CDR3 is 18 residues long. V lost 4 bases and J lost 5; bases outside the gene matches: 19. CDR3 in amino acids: CASSAHVPGLGGWETQYF. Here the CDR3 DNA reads TGCGCCAGCAGCGCCCACGTACCGGGACTAGGGGGGTGGGAGACCCAGTACTTC.

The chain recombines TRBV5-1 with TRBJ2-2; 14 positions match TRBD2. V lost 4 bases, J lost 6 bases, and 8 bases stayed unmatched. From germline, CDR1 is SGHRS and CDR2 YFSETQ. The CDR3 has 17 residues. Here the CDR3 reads CASSGGLAGVSSGELFF. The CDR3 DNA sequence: TGCGCCAGCAGCGGGGGACTAGCGGGAGTGAGTTCCGGGGAGCTGTTTTTT.

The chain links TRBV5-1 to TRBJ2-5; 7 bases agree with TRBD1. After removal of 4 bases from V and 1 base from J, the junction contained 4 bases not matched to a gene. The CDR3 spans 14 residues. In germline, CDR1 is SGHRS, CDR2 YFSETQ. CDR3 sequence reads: CASSQGQPQETQYF. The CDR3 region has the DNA TGCGCCAGCAGCCAGGGACAGCCCCAAGAGACCCAGTACTTC.

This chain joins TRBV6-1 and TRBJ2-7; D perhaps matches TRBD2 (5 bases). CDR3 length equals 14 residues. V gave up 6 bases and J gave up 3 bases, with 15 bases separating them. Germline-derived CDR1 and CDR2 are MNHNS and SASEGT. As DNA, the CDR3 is TGTGCCAGCAGCCCTCTTAGGGAGCTCTACGAGCAGTACTTC. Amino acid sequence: CASSPLRELYEQYF.

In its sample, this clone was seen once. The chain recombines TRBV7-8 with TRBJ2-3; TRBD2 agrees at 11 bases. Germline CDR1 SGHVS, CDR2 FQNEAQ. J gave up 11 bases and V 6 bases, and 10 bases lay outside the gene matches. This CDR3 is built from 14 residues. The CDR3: CASSPEGLAGGQYF. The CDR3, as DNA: TGTGCCAGCAGTCCCGAGGGGCTAGCGGGAGGGCAGTATTTT.

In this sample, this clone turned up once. CDR3 sequence reads: CASSLADTPSETQYF. The CDR3 bases are TGTGCCAGCAGCCTGGCGGACACACCCTCGGAGACCCAGTACTTC. This chain joins TRBV11-2 and TRBJ2-5, with D possibly TRBD1 on 5 matching bases. Germline-derived CDR1 and CDR2 are SGHAT and FQNNGV. With 5 bases removed from V and 5 bases from J, the gap between germline ends came to 18 bases. This CDR3 region has 15 residues.

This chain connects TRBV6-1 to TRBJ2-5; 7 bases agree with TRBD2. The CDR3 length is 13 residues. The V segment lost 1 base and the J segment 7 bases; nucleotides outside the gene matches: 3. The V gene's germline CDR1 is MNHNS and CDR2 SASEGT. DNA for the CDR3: TGTGCCAGCAGTGAAGATGAGCGGGGGACCCAGTACTTC. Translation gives CASSEDERGTQYF.

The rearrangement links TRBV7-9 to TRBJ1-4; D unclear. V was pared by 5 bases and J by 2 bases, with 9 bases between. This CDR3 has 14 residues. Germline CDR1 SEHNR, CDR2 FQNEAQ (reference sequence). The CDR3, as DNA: TGTGCCAGCAGCCGGGGTGCCACTAATGAAAAACTGTTTTTT. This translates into CASSRGATNEKLFF.

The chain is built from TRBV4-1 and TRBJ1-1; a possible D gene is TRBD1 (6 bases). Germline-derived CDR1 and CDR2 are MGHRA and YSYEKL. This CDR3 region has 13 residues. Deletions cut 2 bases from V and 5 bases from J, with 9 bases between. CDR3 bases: TGCGCCAGCAGCCAACTGGGGGCGACTGAAGCTTTCTTT. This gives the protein CASSQLGATEAFF.

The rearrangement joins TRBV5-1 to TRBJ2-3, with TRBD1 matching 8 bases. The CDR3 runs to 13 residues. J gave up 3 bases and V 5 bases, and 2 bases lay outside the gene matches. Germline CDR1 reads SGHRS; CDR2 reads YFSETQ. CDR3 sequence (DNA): TGCGCCAGCAGAGGACAGGGAACAGATACGCAGTATTTT. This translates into CASRGQGTDTQYF.

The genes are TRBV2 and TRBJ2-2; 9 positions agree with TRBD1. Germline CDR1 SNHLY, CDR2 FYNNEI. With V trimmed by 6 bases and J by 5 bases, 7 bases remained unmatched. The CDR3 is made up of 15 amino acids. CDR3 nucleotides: TGTGCCAGCAGCTTGGGACAGGGTGGGACCGGGGAGCTGTTTTTT. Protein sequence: CASSLGQGGTGELFF.

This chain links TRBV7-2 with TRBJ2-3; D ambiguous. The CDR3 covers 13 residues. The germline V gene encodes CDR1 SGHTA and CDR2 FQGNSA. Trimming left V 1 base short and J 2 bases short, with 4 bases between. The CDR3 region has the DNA TGTGCCAGCAGCTTAGACTACACAGATACGCAGTATTTT. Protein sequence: CASSLDYTDTQYF.